These 9 T cell receptor beta chains originate from one sample sequenced in a study of control samples from healthy donors and cancer patients. Assay used: immunoSEQ multiplex PCR; TCRdb lists only in-frame clones, some missing. The sample yields about 150,000 clones, around 95% seen once. The material sequenced was blood. The receptors come from a man aged 35 to 55 in good health.

V and J are TRBV3-1 (or the pseudogene TRBV3-2) and TRBJ1-2; 8 bases are a match to TRBD1. This CDR3 spans 14 amino acids. The germline V gene encodes CDR1 LGHDT and CDR2 YNNKEL (reference sequence). V lost 4 bases, J lost 0 bases, and 1 base stayed unmatched. As DNA, the CDR3 is TGTGCCAGCAGCCGGACAGGGCCTAACTATGGCTACACCTTC. Amino acids: CASSRTGPNYGYTF.

This clone was picked up one time. The chain employs TRBV5-5 and TRBJ2-2; D gene ambiguous. The CDR3 consists of 14 residues. With 4 bases removed from V and 6 bases from J, the gap between germline ends came to 13 bases. The germline V gene encodes CDR1 SGHKS and CDR2 YYEKEE (reference sequence). The CDR3 protein is CASSTIRGPGELFF. CDR3 bases: TGTGCCAGCAGCACCATCCGCGGTCCCGGGGAGCTGTTTTTT.

This chain links TRBV6-5 with TRBJ1-2, with a weak D call TRBD1 (5 bases). The germline V gene has CDR1 MNHEY and CDR2 SVGAGI. There are 15 residues in the CDR3. The CDR3 DNA reads as TGTGCAGACCGGGGGGGGAGGGATGGTAACTATGGCTACACCTTC. This sequence encodes CADRGGRDGNYGYTF.

V gene TRBV20-1 combines with J gene TRBJ1-1, with D maybe TRBD1 (5 bases). The germline V gene has CDR1 DFQATT and CDR2 SNEGSKA (reference sequence). Trimming stripped 5 bases from V and 4 bases from J, with 8 bases between. The CDR3 covers 11 residues. DNA of the CDR3: TGCAGTGCTTCAGGGAGCACTGAAGCTTTCTTT. This gives the protein CSASGSTEAFF.

This chain connects TRBV7-9 to TRBJ1-1; D unclear. Germline lookup yields CDR1 SEHNR and CDR2 FQNEAQ (reference sequence). Trimming shortened V by 4 bases and J by 2 bases, and 8 bases separated the two germline ends. The CDR3 loop spans 13 amino acids. Written as DNA, the CDR3 is TGTGCCAGCAGCTGGACCTTAAACACTGAAGCTTTCTTT. Its translation: CASSWTLNTEAFF.

V is TRBV30 and J is TRBJ1-5; D is perhaps TRBD1 (5 bases). V lost 3 bases and J 1 base, leaving 10 bases between the germline ends. Germline CDR1 and CDR2: GTSNPN and SVGIG (reference sequence). The CDR3 extends over 14 amino acids. CDR3: CAWSTGPSNQPQHF. The CDR3 DNA is TGTGCCTGGAGCACAGGACCAAGCAATCAGCCCCAGCATTTT.

V gene TRBV18 combines with J gene TRBJ2-1, with TRBD1 as a possible D gene (6 bases). Trimming cost V 6 bases and J 9 bases, with 15 bases left between them. Germline-derived CDR1 and CDR2 are KGHSH and LQKENI. CDR3 length: 13 amino acids. The CDR3 spells CASSYTGLAEQFF. In DNA, the CDR3 is TGTGCCAGCTCGTATACAGGGTTAGCTGAGCAGTTCTTC.

The chain combines TRBV12-3 or TRBV12-4 with TRBJ2-7; 7 bases match TRBD2. This CDR3 contains 12 residues. V lost 6 bases, J lost 7 bases, and 6 bases stayed unmatched. CDR3: CASSPTRGEQYF. CDR3 in DNA: TGTGCCAGCAGCCCGACGCGGGGGGAGCAGTACTTC.

This rearrangement joins TRBV5-1 to TRBJ2-7; tentative D call: TRBD2 (5 bases). The V end lost 1 base, the J end lost 2 bases, and 10 bases lay between the germline ends. This CDR3 is built from 14 residues. The germline CDR1 and CDR2 sequences are SGHRS and YFSETQ. The CDR3 coding sequence is TGCGCCAGCAGCTTGAGGGAGCAACCCTACGAGCAGTACTTC. It translates to CASSLREQPYEQYF.